The rows below give T cell receptor beta chains drawn from one sample of a study of a mutant IDH1 vaccine in newly diagnosed glioma. These receptors have no identified antigens. Sequencing was performed with immunoSEQ multiplex PCR; in TCRdb, only in-frame clones are kept and a portion is missing. The repertoire consists of 40,000 or so clones, with 90% to 95% occurring once and the leading ten covering over 2%. Specimen: PBMCs, collected from a glioma patient whose treatment included an IDH1 peptide vaccine. Receptors were obtained from a man aged 50-60 years with glioma. Each CDR3 is given with its conserved first and last residue.

J	V	CDR3
TRBJ2-3	TRBV4-3	CASSQDRQRNTDTQYF
TRBJ1-5	TRBV6-1	CASRSGQAGQPQHF
TRBJ1-4	TRBV30	CASRGTDNEKLFF
TRBJ1-2	TRBV29-1	CSVDAGGNYGYTF
TRBJ1-4	TRBV7-8	CASSPYTIGTNEKLFF
TRBJ2-7	TRBV18	CASSPSTGTYEQYF
TRBJ1-4	TRBV28	CASSAPTGYSHELFF
TRBJ1-5	TRBV27	CASGRPGQGAGQPQHF
TRBJ2-7	TRBV7-9	CASSYGQGSGGQYF
TRBJ2-1	TRBV25-1	CASSAMNEQFF
TRBJ2-2	TRBV28	CASSTGTLTGELFF
TRBJ1-1	TRBV7-9	CASSLDPQRPDTEAFF
TRBJ2-6	TRBV5-1	CASSLTGTSGANVLTF
TRBJ2-7	TRBV15	CATSRGGGAGEQYF
TRBJ1-1	TRBV4-2	CASSHLDRGFMNTEAFF
TRBJ2-7	TRBV5-1	CASSLGNQGWKQYF
TRBJ1-5	TRBV18	CASSPSGQSSNQPQHF
TRBJ1-2	TRBV5-1	CASSFQQGGIDYTF
TRBJ2-3	TRBV7-9	CASSFPRQGGTDTQYF
TRBJ1-6	TRBV30	CAGLVGPNSPLHF
TRBJ2-2	TRBV5-1	CASSIQQGNTGELFF
TRBJ1-1	TRBV2	CASSVRTEAFF
TRBJ2-2	TRBV11-2	CASRSLQGPRHGTGELFF
TRBJ2-2	TRBV4-1	CASKELPGHLTGELFF
TRBJ1-2	TRBV29-1	CSVDSVYGYTF
TRBJ2-1	TRBV5-5	CASSRGTSGGSSYNEQFF
TRBJ1-1	TRBV5-1	CASRKRGENTEAFF
TRBJ1-5	TRBV5-1	CASTPGPGNQPQHF
TRBJ1-2	TRBV29-1	CSVEASLNYGYTF
TRBJ1-1	TRBV19	CASSKAGGLDAFF
TRBJ1-1	TRBV11-3	CASSGGGDTEAFF
TRBJ1-1	TRBV7-3	CASSLELGRRAEAFF
TRBJ1-1	TRBV7-8	CASSLVSRGGAVVHSEAFF
TRBJ1-3	TRBV30	CAWSVAGASSGNTIYF
TRBJ2-6	TRBV2	CASSLTSGSSGANVLTF
TRBJ1-3	TRBV30	CAWGAQVVSGNTIYF
TRBJ2-7	TRBV13	CASSLGLLYEQYF
TRBJ1-2	TRBV7-9	CASSLAEGWGYTF
TRBJ2-7	TRBV6-5	CASTPGRGNEQYF
TRBJ1-5	TRBV19	CASSKTANQPQHF
TRBJ2-7	TRBV7-3	CASSPRGQSYEQYF
TRBJ2-6	TRBV7-2	CASSQNIVLSSGANVLTF
TRBJ2-6	TRBV4-2	CASSQDDSSGANVLTF
TRBJ2-1	TRBV5-6	CASSSPYYSSYNEQFF
TRBJ2-6	TRBV9	CASSARRPGGLSGANVLTF
TRBJ1-5	TRBV6-6	CASSPWTGGQPQHF
TRBJ2-5	TRBV6-1	CASSESGSVRETQYF
TRBJ2-5	TRBV9	CASSVEGIRETQYF
TRBJ2-1	TRBV10-2	CASRTGGDNEQFF
TRBJ2-2	TRBV5-4	CASSPGTSGNTGELFF
TRBJ1-4	TRBV6-1	CASSLRANEKLFF
TRBJ1-2	TRBV7-2	CASSSPGPSYGYTF
TRBJ2-7	TRBV27	CASSLTVGDVIYEQYF